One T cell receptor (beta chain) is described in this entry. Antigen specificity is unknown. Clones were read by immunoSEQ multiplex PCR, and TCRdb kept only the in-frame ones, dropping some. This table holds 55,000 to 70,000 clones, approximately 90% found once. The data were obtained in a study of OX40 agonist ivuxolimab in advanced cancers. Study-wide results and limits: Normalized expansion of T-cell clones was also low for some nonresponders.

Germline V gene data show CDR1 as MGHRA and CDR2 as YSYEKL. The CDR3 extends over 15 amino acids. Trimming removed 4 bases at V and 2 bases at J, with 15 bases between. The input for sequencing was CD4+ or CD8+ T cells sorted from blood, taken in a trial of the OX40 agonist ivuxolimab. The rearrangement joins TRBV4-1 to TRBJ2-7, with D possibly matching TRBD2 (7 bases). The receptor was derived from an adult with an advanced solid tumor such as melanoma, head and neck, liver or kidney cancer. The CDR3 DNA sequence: TGCGCCAGCAGCCCCCGGGGGGCCGAGGCCTACGAGCAGTACTTC. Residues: CASSPRGAEAYEQYF.